The clone carrying this T cell receptor (beta chain) came up many times. The data belong to a study of read filtering for tumor transcriptome and immune sequencing. From roughly 390 ng of RNA, a library with molecular barcoded alpha/delta and beta/gamma adaptors was made. A single record per CDR3 protein comes from TCRdb applying MiXCR to the reads. In the table there are over 25,000 distinct CDR3 sequences, over 13% of which are singletons. V was cut by 1 base and J by 3 bases, with 18 bases left in between. The germline gives CDR1 SQVTM, CDR2 ANQGSEA. There are 16 residues in the CDR3. The sequence was obtained from a donor at least 40 years old with multiple myeloma. What was sequenced was a population of CD138-negative cells sorted from bone marrow. J is TRBJ1-2 and V is TRBV29-1; D is ambiguous. The CDR3 DNA reads TGCAGCGTTGAAGTGGAGCCGCGGTCCGGAGACTATGGCTACACCTTC. Protein product: CSVEVEPRSGDYGYTF.